Listed below are T cell receptor beta chains from one sample, sequenced in a study of cytomegalovirus exposure and HLA in healthy donors. TCRdb's table, derived via immunoSEQ multiplex PCR, lists solely in-frame clones and lacks some. Among approximately 150,000 clones listed, around 80% were seen once. The sequenced material came from PBMCs. The receptors come from a woman aged 40 to 49 in good health and CMV-seronegative. Both conserved end residues are trimmed from each CDR3.

V	J	length	CDR3
TRBV9	TRBJ1-1	11	ASSVVPSDEAF
TRBV7-2	TRBJ1-5	12	ASSSLYGNQPQH
TRBV7-6	TRBJ2-7	11	ASSPSTHYEQY
TRBV6-1	TRBJ2-3	13	ASRLPGLAADTQY
TRBV5-6	NA	12	ASSEGLVGNEQY
TRBV7-2	TRBJ1-4	14	ASSFWGEGTNEKLF
TRBV15	TRBJ2-1	14	ATSRETRPGDNEQF
TRBV2	TRBJ1-1	11	ASFETGIWGAF
TRBV18	TRBJ2-7	13	ASSPPTGKVHEQY
TRBV4-3	TRBJ1-2	13	ASSQGLQGAGGYT
TRBV19	TRBJ2-4	12	ASAPTGGKNIQY
TRBV12-5	TRBJ2-1	13	ASGLGLAGGPCTF
TRBV10-3	TRBJ1-2	13	AISESTRTPYGYT
TRBV28	TRBJ2-7	13	ASSFGGSVTYEQY
TRBV21-1	TRBJ2-7	13	ASSNQGQGSYEQY
TRBV6-5	TRBJ2-7	12	ASGGGTGGYEQY